This T cell receptor (beta chain) was captured by sequencing in a study of response to subunit inactivated influenza vaccine. Study findings and constraints: Each seasonal flu vaccination may recruit only limited new T cells, authors suggested.

The CDR3 sequence is 15 residues long. Trimming stripped 0 bases from V and 9 bases from J, with 16 bases between. Germline V gene data show CDR1 as SGDLS and CDR2 as YYNGEE. This clonotype was detected only a few times. The antigen is not known. One entry per CDR3 protein, called by TCRdb with MiXCR from the RT-PCR reads. The table has hundreds of thousands of distinct CDR3 sequences, about 14% seen once. The sequenced sample was PBMCs from blood, obtained 14 to 15 days before vaccination. This receptor was obtained from a man aged 45-65 years who received an inactivated influenza vaccine. J is TRBJ2-1 and V is TRBV9; a possible D gene is TRBD2 (6 bases). CDR3 in DNA: TGTGCCAGCAGCGTAGACCCGGGAGTGGAACTTGAGCAGTTCTTC. It yields the protein CASSVDPGVELEQFF. Full variable domain (outside the CDR3, taken from reference TRBV9 and TRBJ2-1): DSGVTQTPKHLITATGQRVTLRCSPRSGDLSVYWYQQSLDQGLQFLIQYYNGEERAKGNILERFSAQQFPDLHSELNLSSLELGDSALYFCASSVDPGVELEQFFGPGTRLTVL.